What follows describes a single T cell receptor (beta chain). The record originates from a study of shared clonotypes between healthy human individuals. Donors were Caucasian adults residing in Nashville, Tennessee, USA. CD45RO+ cells joined CCR7-negative CD45RA+ TemRA cells to form CD8 memory. Each replicate PCR on the sorted subsets used roughly 190 ng DNA (around 31,000 T cell genomes). Clones were sequenced by immunoSEQ multiplex PCR, and TCRdb holds only the in-frame ones, with some missing. The table has about 95,000 clones, roughly 69% seen once. The clonotype was recovered from a man aged 30 to 45 in good health. Sequences were obtained from memory CD8+ T cells sorted from blood. This sample's subset: CD45RO+ cells pooled with CCR7-negative TemRA cells.

Here the CDR3 DNA reads TGTGCCACAGACAGCTACGAGCAGTACTTC. The encoded protein is CATDSYEQYF. This chain joins TRBV6-1 and TRBJ2-7; D is perhaps TRBD1 (5 bases). CDR3 length: 10 amino acids. V gave up 10 bases and J gave up 3 bases, with 7 bases separating them. Germline-derived CDR1 and CDR2 are MNHNS and SASEGT.